The rows below give T cell receptor beta chains drawn from one sample of a study of T cell responses to AZD1222 COVID-19 vaccine. Assay used: immunoSEQ multiplex PCR; TCRdb lists only in-frame clones, some missing. Among about 160,000 clones, about nine tenths were seen once, and the ten largest hold approximately 2%. The sequencing used peripheral blood, collected on day 0 of AZD1222 vaccination. Source of these receptors: an adult in good health. Each CDR3 is given with its conserved first and last residue. A D gene is named only where the DNA matches it firmly. Not every row has a clone size; where given, it reads once, few, many or a size class.

CDR3 DNA: TGTGCCAGCAGCCCGACTCCACTCTCTGGAAACACCATATATTTT
CDR3 protein: CASSPTPLSGNTIYF
D gene: NA
V gene: TRBV5-6
CDR3 length: 15
clone size: NA
J gene: TRBJ1-3

CDR3 DNA: TGTGCCAGCATTGGACAGGGGAACCACGAGCAGTACTTC
CDR3 protein: CASIGQGNHEQYF
D gene: TRBD1
V gene: TRBV5-6
CDR3 length: 13
clone size: few
J gene: TRBJ2-7

CDR3 DNA: TGTGCCAGCAGCGTAGTAGGGACATCTACCGGAAACACCATATATTTT
CDR3 protein: CASSVVGTSTGNTIYF
D gene: NA
V gene: TRBV9
CDR3 length: 16
clone size: NA
J gene: TRBJ1-3

CDR3 DNA: TGTGCCAGTGGGGGAATCAACACTGAAGCTTTCTTT
CDR3 protein: CASGGINTEAFF
D gene: NA
V gene: TRBV19
CDR3 length: 12
clone size: NA
J gene: TRBJ1-1

CDR3 DNA: TGTGCCAGCAGTGAATCGGGCCGGGGACAGGAGTATTTT
CDR3 protein: CASSESGRGQEYF
D gene: TRBD1
V gene: TRBV6-1
CDR3 length: 13
clone size: NA
J gene: TRBJ2-3

CDR3 DNA: TGTGCCATCAGTGAGCCAGGACAGGGGTTGATCAATGAGCAGTTCTTC
CDR3 protein: CAISEPGQGLINEQFF
D gene: TRBD1
V gene: TRBV10-3
CDR3 length: 16
clone size: NA
J gene: TRBJ2-1

CDR3 DNA: TGTGCCAGCAGCTCAGACCCACAGGATCCTATGGGCTACACCTTC
CDR3 protein: CASSSDPQDPMGYTF
D gene: NA
V gene: TRBV7-2
CDR3 length: 15
clone size: NA
J gene: TRBJ1-2

CDR3 DNA: TGTGCCTGGGGACGCTCGGGGCTGAACATTCAGTACTTC
CDR3 protein: CAWGRSGLNIQYF
D gene: NA
V gene: TRBV30
CDR3 length: 13
clone size: NA
J gene: TRBJ2-4

CDR3 DNA: TGTGCCATCAGTTCCCAGGGGGCAGCCAAAAACATTCAGTACTTC
CDR3 protein: CAISSQGAAKNIQYF
D gene: TRBD1
V gene: TRBV10-3
CDR3 length: 15
clone size: once
J gene: TRBJ2-4

CDR3 DNA: TGTGCCAGCAGCTTAGATGGATTTTGGGGCACTGAAGCTTTCTTT
CDR3 protein: CASSLDGFWGTEAFF
D gene: NA
V gene: TRBV11-2
CDR3 length: 15
clone size: NA
J gene: TRBJ1-1

CDR3 DNA: TGTGCCAGCAGCTATGGACAGGGGGCAGGCAATCAGCCCCAGCATTTT
CDR3 protein: CASSYGQGAGNQPQHF
D gene: TRBD1
V gene: TRBV5-5
CDR3 length: 16
clone size: NA
J gene: TRBJ1-5

CDR3 DNA: TGTGCCAGCACGCCGAGCAGAGTGAACACTGAAGCTTTCTTT
CDR3 protein: CASTPSRVNTEAFF
D gene: NA
V gene: TRBV6-5
CDR3 length: 14
clone size: NA
J gene: TRBJ1-1

CDR3 DNA: TGTGCCAGCAGTTTCGCGTTCGATGGGGCCACAGATACGCAGTATTTT
CDR3 protein: CASSFAFDGATDTQYF
D gene: NA
V gene: TRBV27
CDR3 length: 16
clone size: NA
J gene: TRBJ2-3

CDR3 DNA: TGTGCCACCAGTGATTATACAGGGCACGAGCAGTACTTC
CDR3 protein: CATSDYTGHEQYF
D gene: NA
V gene: TRBV24-1
CDR3 length: 13
clone size: NA
J gene: TRBJ2-7

CDR3 DNA: TGTGCCAGCTCACCCAGAACAGGGATGAACACTGAAGCTTTCTTT
CDR3 protein: CASSPRTGMNTEAFF
D gene: NA
V gene: TRBV18
CDR3 length: 15
clone size: NA
J gene: TRBJ1-1